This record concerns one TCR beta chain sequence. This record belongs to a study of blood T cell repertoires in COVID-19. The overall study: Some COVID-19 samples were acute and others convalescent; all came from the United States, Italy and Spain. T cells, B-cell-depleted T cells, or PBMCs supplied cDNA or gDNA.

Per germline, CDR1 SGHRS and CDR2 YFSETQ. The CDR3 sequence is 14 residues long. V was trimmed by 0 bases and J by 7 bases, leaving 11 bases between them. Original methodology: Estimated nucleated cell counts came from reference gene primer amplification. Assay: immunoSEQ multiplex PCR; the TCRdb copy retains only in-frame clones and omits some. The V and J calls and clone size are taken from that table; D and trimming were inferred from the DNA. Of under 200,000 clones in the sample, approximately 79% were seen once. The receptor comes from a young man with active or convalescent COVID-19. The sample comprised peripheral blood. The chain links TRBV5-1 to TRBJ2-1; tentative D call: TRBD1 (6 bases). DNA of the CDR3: TGCGCCAGCAGCTTGGTTGGGGGCCGAAATGAGCAGTTCTTC. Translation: CASSLVGGRNEQFF.